These 9 T cell receptor beta chains originate from one sample sequenced in a study of shared clonotypes between healthy human individuals. Cells designated naive CD8 were CD45RO-negative and were positively selected for CCR7, with terminally differentiated effector memory CD45RA+ cells excluded. TCRdb's table, derived via immunoSEQ multiplex PCR, lists solely in-frame clones and lacks some. The sample lists about 550,000 clones; around 95% were seen once. The sample taken for sequencing was naive CD8+ T cells sorted from blood. The source is a woman aged 25-40 years in good health.

V usage is TRBV11-2 and J usage is TRBJ2-7; D might be TRBD2 (6 bases). This CDR3 contains 14 residues. Trimming shortened V by 3 bases and J by 0 bases, and 9 bases separated the two germline ends. Per the germline V gene, CDR1 is SGHAT and CDR2 is FQNNGV. CDR3 DNA sequence: TGTGCCAGCAGCTTGGTCGGGAGCTCCTACGAGCAGTACTTC. This sequence encodes CASSLVGSSYEQYF.

Note on this clone: The same CDR3 is also encoded by other DNA sequences in this sample. This rearrangement joins TRBV4-2 to TRBJ2-7; D unclear. The CDR3 covers 13 residues. Trimming took off 0 bases at V and 1 base at J, with 4 bases between the two ends. Germline CDR1 and CDR2: LGHNA and YNFKEQ. The chain's CDR3 is CASSQDGSYEQYF. The CDR3 nucleotides read TGTGCCAGCAGCCAAGATGGGTCCTACGAGCAGTACTTC.

The chain uses TRBV7-9 and TRBJ1-1, with TRBD1 as a possible D gene (5 bases). CDR1 and CDR2 (germline): SEHNR, FQNEAQ (reference sequence). V gave up 5 bases and J gave up 2 bases, with 6 bases separating them. This CDR3 is built from 12 residues. Here the CDR3 reads CASSRGNTEAFF. As DNA, the CDR3 is TGTGCCAGCAGCCGGGGCAACACTGAAGCTTTCTTT.

The sample holds one count of this clone. The chain links TRBV27 to TRBJ2-1; 11 bases line up with TRBD2. Germline values: CDR1 MNHEY, CDR2 SMNVEV (reference sequence). V lost 10 bases to trimming and J lost 9 bases; unmatched junction nucleotides: 11. The CDR3 extends over 14 amino acids. CDR3 DNA: TGTGCCACCTCCCAGGTAGCGGGAGGGGTTGAGCAGTTCTTC. Translated: CATSQVAGGVEQFF.

This rearrangement joins TRBV7-8 to TRBJ2-7; perhaps TRBD2 as D (5 bases). CDR1 and CDR2 (germline): SGHVS, FQNEAQ. This CDR3 has 13 residues. Trimming took off 8 bases at V and 4 bases at J, with 15 bases between the two ends. The CDR3 coding sequence is TGTGCCAGCTCGCAAGCTAGCCTGTACGAGCAGTACTTC. The encoded protein is CASSQASLYEQYF.

This chain uses TRBV28 with TRBJ2-1; D may correspond to TRBD1 or TRBD2 (5 bases each). This CDR3 is built from 17 residues. Per germline, CDR1 MDHEN and CDR2 SYDVKM. V was trimmed by 1 base and J by 5 bases, leaving 18 bases between them. This chain's CDR3 is CASSLLPGPGADNEQFF. The CDR3 nucleotides are TGTGCCAGCAGTTTATTACCGGGGCCAGGCGCTGACAATGAGCAGTTCTTC.

The chain is built from TRBV27 and TRBJ2-7; D is perhaps TRBD2 (6 bases). Trimming pared 5 bases from V and 0 bases from J, leaving 29 bases between. The length of the CDR3 is 20 residues. Germline V gene sequence: CDR1 MNHEY, CDR2 SMNVEV (reference sequence). Here the CDR3 reads CASSPSIRFEAGGLSYEQYF. The CDR3 nucleotides read TGTGCCAGCAGTCCCTCTATCCGGTTCGAAGCGGGTGGCCTCTCCTACGAGCAGTACTTC.

There are a few counts of this clone. The V gene is TRBV7-2, the J gene TRBJ2-1; 8 bases agree with TRBD2. Per germline, CDR1 SGHTA and CDR2 FQGNSA. The CDR3 loop spans 17 amino acids. The trim removed 2 bases at V and 3 bases at J, leaving 9 bases unmatched. The CDR3 protein is CASSLWTTGTSYNEQFF. DNA for the CDR3: TGTGCCAGCAGCTTATGGACCACAGGGACTAGCTACAATGAGCAGTTCTTC.

The chain uses TRBV16 and TRBJ1-1, with TRBD1 matching 7 bases. The length of the CDR3 is 14 residues. The V segment lost 0 bases and the J segment 7 bases; nucleotides outside the gene matches: 5. Per the germline V gene, CDR1 is KGHSY and CDR2 is FQNENV. This chain's CDR3 is CASSQSRQGDEAFF. In DNA form, the CDR3 reads TGTGCCAGCAGCCAATCCAGGCAGGGGGATGAAGCTTTCTTT. The whole variable domain, filled in from reference TRBV16 and TRBJ1-1, reads GEEVAQTPKHLVRGEGQKAKLYCAPIKGHSYVFWYQQVLKNEFKFLISFQNENVFDETGMPKERFSAKCLPNSPCSLEIQATKLEDSAVYFCASSQSRQGDEAFFGQGTRLTVV.